The 13 T cell receptor beta chains below come from one sample, sequenced in a study of shared clonotypes between healthy human individuals. Clones were read by immunoSEQ multiplex PCR, and TCRdb kept only the in-frame ones, dropping some. Of around 1.5 million clones in the sample, 95% to 99% were seen once. The source material was naive CD4+ T cells sorted from blood. Documented subset: CD45RA+ positively selected. The receptor source for this set is a man aged 25-40 years in good health.

The CDR3 nucleotides are TGTGCCAGCAATAAGGGTCCCGACAATGAGCAGTTCTTC. Translation: CASNKGPDNEQFF. This chain joins TRBV9 and TRBJ2-1; D is uncertain. This CDR3 comprises 13 residues. Germline assignment: CDR1 SGDLS and CDR2 YYNGEE. Trimming pared 6 bases from V and 5 bases from J, leaving 12 bases between.

For this clone: This CDR3 is also generated by other DNA sequences in the sample. The chain couples TRBV5-1 to TRBJ2-5; no clear D gene. Per germline, CDR1 SGHRS and CDR2 YFSETQ. The ends were cut back, 4 bases at V and 3 bases at J, with 4 bases in the middle. CDR3 length: 11 amino acids. In DNA, the CDR3 is TGCGCCAGCAGCGCCAAAGAGACCCAGTACTTC. It yields the protein CASSAKETQYF.

This clone was detected once. The chain carries TRBV11-2 and TRBJ1-1; D is perhaps TRBD1 (6 bases). There are 15 residues in the CDR3. Trimming left V 5 bases short and J 0 bases short, with 13 bases between. Germline lookup yields CDR1 SGHAT and CDR2 FQNNGV. The DNA for the CDR3 is TGTGCCAGCAGCCGGGGACAAGTAATGAACACTGAAGCTTTCTTT. Its protein is CASSRGQVMNTEAFF. The full variable domain, rest sourced from reference TRBV11-2 and TRBJ1-1, is EAGVAQSPRYKIIEKRQSVAFWCNPISGHATLYWYQQILGQGPKLLIQFQNNGVVDDSQLPKDRFSAERLKGVDSTLKIQPAKLEDSAVYLCASSRGQVMNTEAFFGQGTRLTVV.

The V gene is TRBV5-1, the J gene TRBJ2-5; 9 positions match TRBD2. Trimming at V came to 5 bases and at J to 0 bases, leaving 8 bases not matched to a gene. In germline, CDR1 is SGHRS, CDR2 YFSETQ. There are 16 residues in the CDR3. This CDR3 reads CASRTSGIGYQETQYF. The CDR3 DNA reads as TGCGCCAGCAGGACTAGCGGCATTGGGTACCAAGAGACCCAGTACTTC.

The rearrangement links TRBV10-3 to TRBJ1-1; TRBD1 might be the D (5 bases). Between the trimmed V and J ends, which lost 8 bases and 2 bases, there was a span of 12 bases. Germline CDR1 and CDR2: ENHRY and SYGVKD. The CDR3 has 13 amino acids. CDR3 nucleotides: TGTGCCATCGGGCAGGGCACAAACACTGAAGCTTTCTTT. Residues: CAIGQGTNTEAFF.

This rearrangement joins TRBV14 to TRBJ1-5; D gene uncertain. The CDR3 has 13 amino acids. In germline, CDR1 is SGHDN, CDR2 FVKESK. Trimming removed 0 bases from V and 6 bases from J, with 6 bases in between. The CDR3 nucleotides are TGTGCCAGCAGCCAAGAAAGAGGTCAGCCCCAGCATTTT. This encodes CASSQERGQPQHF.

The chain employs TRBV28 and TRBJ1-5; TRBD1 aligns across 7 bases. With V trimmed by 3 bases and J by 0 bases, 8 bases remained unmatched. The CDR3 spans 17 residues. Germline CDR1 and CDR2: MDHEN and SYDVKM. This chain's CDR3 is CASSFRDSLYSNQPQHF. CDR3 bases: TGTGCCAGCAGTTTTCGGGACAGTCTATATAGCAATCAGCCCCAGCATTTT. The entire variable domain, with the rest obtained from reference TRBV28 and TRBJ1-5, is as follows: DVKVTQSSRYLVKRTGEKVFLECVQDMDHENMFWYRQDPGLGLRLIYFSYDVKMKEKGDIPEGYSVSREKKERFSLILESASTNQTSMYLCASSFRDSLYSNQPQHFGDGTRLSIL.

CDR3 nucleotides: TGTGCCAGCAGTCGGGACGCTCGCTACGAGCAGTACTTC. This sequence encodes CASSRDARYEQYF. The J gene is TRBJ2-7, the V gene TRBV6-5; D is perhaps TRBD1 or TRBD2 (5 bases each). The length of the CDR3 is 13 residues. The V end lost 5 bases, the J end lost 3 bases, and 11 bases lay between the germline ends. Germline CDR1 reads MNHEY; CDR2 reads SVGAGI.

The J gene is TRBJ1-3, the V gene TRBV11-2, with 7 bases identical to TRBD1. The germline V gene has CDR1 SGHAT and CDR2 FQNNGV. The CDR3 sequence is 15 residues long. V was clipped by 3 bases and J by 1 base; unmatched bases: 3. DNA for the CDR3: TGTGCCAGCAGCTTGTTGACAGGGTCTGGAAACACCATATATTTT. Amino acid sequence: CASSLLTGSGNTIYF.

The genes are TRBV6-1 and TRBJ1-1; 8 nucleotides line up with TRBD1. V lost 6 bases, J lost 4 bases, and 7 bases stayed unmatched. This CDR3 comprises 14 residues. The V gene's germline CDR1 is MNHNS and CDR2 SASEGT. CDR3 amino acids: CASRGTGGSTEAFF. The CDR3, as DNA: TGTGCCAGCAGAGGTACAGGGGGGTCCACTGAAGCTTTCTTT.

V usage is TRBV4-1 and J usage is TRBJ1-5, with unresolved D. V lost 1 base and J lost 0, with 4 bases in between. CDR3 size: 14 residues. Germline-derived CDR1 and CDR2 are MGHRA and YSYEKL. CDR3 region: CASSQGGSNQPQHF. CDR3 sequence (DNA): TGCGCCAGCAGCCAAGGCGGTAGCAATCAGCCCCAGCATTTT.

A word on this clone: A junction end diverges from the germline sequence, so it may reflect a read error. This chain links TRBV5-4 with TRBJ1-1; D is ambiguous. Germline-derived CDR1 and CDR2 are SGHNT and YYREEE (reference sequence). This CDR3 has 13 amino acids. CDR3 sequence reads: CASSLNDREQPVF. CDR3 DNA: TGTGCCAGCAGCTTGAATGATCGAGAGCAGCCAGTTTTC.

The chain joins TRBV6-5 to TRBJ1-1, with D uncertain. V lost 2 bases to trimming and J lost 8 bases, with 6 bases between them. Looked up from germline, CDR1 is MNHEY and CDR2 is SVGAGI. The CDR3 is 11 residues long. CDR3 amino acids: CASSYAGEAFF. The DNA of the CDR3 is TGTGCCAGCAGTTACGCCGGAGAAGCTTTCTTT.